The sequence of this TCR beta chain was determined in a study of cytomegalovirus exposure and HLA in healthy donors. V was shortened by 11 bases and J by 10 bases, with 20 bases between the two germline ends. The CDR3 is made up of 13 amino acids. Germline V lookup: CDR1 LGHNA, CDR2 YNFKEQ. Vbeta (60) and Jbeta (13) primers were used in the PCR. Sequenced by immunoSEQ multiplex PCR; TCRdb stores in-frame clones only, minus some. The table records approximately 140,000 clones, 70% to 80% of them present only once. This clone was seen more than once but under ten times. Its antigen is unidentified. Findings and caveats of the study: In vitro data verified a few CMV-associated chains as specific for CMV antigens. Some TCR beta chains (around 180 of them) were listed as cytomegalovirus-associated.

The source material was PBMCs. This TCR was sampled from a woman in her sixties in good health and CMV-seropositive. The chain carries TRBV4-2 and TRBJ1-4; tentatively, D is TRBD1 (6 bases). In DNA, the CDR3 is TGTGCCTCCACTCTAGGGGGAGTGGGAAAACTGTTTTTT. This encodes CASTLGGVGKLFF.